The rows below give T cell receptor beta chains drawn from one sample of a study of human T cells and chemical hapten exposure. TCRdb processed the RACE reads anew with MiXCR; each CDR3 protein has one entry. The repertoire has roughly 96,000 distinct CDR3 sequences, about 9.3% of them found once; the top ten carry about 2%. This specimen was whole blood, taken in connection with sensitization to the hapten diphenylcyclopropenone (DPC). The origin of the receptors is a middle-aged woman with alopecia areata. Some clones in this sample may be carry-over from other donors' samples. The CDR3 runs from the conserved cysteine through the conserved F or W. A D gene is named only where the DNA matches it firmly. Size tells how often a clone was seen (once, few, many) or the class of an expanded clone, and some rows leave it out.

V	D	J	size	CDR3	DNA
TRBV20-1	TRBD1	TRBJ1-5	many	CSARSVDRGGNQPQHF	TGCAGTGCTAGATCCGTTGACAGGGGTGGCAATCAGCCCCAGCATTTT
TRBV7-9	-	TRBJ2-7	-	CASSLADSTYEQYF	TGTGCCAGCAGCTTAGCAGACAGTACCTACGAGCAGTACTTC
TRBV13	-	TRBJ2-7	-	CASSFYAKRRSAASYEQYF	TGTGCCAGCAGCTTTTACGCCAAACGACGGTCCGCCGCCTCCTACGAGCAGTACTTC
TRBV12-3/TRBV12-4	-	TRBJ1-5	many	CASQVYRLGPALNDQPQHF	TGTGCCAGCCAAGTTTATCGGTTAGGTCCCGCTTTAAATGATCAGCCCCAGCATTTT
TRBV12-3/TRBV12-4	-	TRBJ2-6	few	CASSLLLTAGANVLTF	TGTGCCAGCAGTCTCCTCTTGACAGCTGGGGCCAACGTCCTGACTTTC
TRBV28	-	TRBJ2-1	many	CASSLPQGNNEQFF	TGTGCCAGCAGTTTACCTCAGGGAAACAATGAGCAGTTCTTC
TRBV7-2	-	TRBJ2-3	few	CASSWRSGTDTQYF	TGTGCCAGCAGCTGGCGGAGTGGCACAGATACGCAGTATTTT
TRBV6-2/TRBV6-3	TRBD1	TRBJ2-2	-	CASSYSRRDRRSNTGELFF	TGTGCCAGCAGTTACTCGAGGCGGGACAGGAGGTCGAACACCGGGGAGCTGTTTTTT
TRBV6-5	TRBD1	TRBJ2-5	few	CASSSFDRGSETQYF	TGTGCCAGCAGTTCCTTCGACAGGGGGTCAGAGACCCAGTACTTC
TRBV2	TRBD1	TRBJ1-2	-	CASSPYDRGGGYTF	TGTGCCAGCAGTCCATATGACAGGGGAGGAGGCTACACCTTC
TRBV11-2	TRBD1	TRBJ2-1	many	CASSLAAGGPQPPIYNEQFF	TGTGCCAGCAGCTTAGCGGCAGGGGGCCCCCAACCTCCGATTTACAATGAGCAGTTCTTC
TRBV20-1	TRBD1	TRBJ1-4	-	CSARDLGTVNEKLFF	TGCAGTGCTAGAGATCTGGGGACAGTTAATGAAAAACTGTTTTTT
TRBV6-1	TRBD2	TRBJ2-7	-	CASSVGGSGSGQYF	TGTGCCAGCAGTGTCGGGGGTAGCGGGAGCGGGCAGTACTTC
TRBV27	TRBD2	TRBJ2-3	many	CASSLAGGPADTQYF	TGTGCCAGCAGTTTAGCGGGAGGGCCGGCAGATACGCAGTATTTT
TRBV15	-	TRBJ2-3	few	CATSTGWADTQYF	TGTGCCACCAGCACCGGTTGGGCAGATACGCAGTATTTT
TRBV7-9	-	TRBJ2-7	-	CASSWRGEQYF	TGTGCCAGCAGCTGGCGTGGCGAGCAGTACTTC
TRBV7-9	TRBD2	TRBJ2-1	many	CASSPRLAGGPNYNEQFF	TGTGCCAGCAGCCCAAGACTAGCGGGAGGGCCAAACTACAATGAGCAGTTCTTC
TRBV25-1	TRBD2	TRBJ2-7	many	CASSEWASGTSAREQYF	TGTGCCAGCAGTGAATGGGCCTCCGGGACTAGCGCGCGCGAGCAGTACTTC
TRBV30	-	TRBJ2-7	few	CAMTPGPIYEQYF	TGTGCAATGACCCCGGGCCCCATCTACGAGCAGTACTTC
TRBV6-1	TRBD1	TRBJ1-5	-	CASSELGQGAGEPQHF	TGTGCCAGCAGTGAATTGGGACAGGGGGCAGGGGAGCCCCAGCATTTT
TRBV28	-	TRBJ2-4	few	CASSLVTGAGVIQYF	TGTGCCAGCAGTTTGGTGACGGGGGCCGGGGTCATTCAGTACTTC
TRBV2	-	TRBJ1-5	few	CASSVENSNQPQHF	TGTGCCAGCAGTGTCGAAAATAGCAATCAGCCCCAGCATTTT
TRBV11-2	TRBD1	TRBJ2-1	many	CASSTTRQGSEQFF	TGTGCCAGCAGCACTACTCGACAGGGCAGTGAGCAGTTCTTC
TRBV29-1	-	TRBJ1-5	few	CSVGSPNQPQHF	TGCAGCGTTGGGTCCCCCAATCAGCCCCAGCATTTT
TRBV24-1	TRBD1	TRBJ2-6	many	CATSETGTGYSGANVLTF	TGTGCCACCAGTGAAACCGGGACAGGGTACTCTGGGGCCAACGTCCTGACTTTC
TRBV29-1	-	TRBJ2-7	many	CSVVILTYEQYF	TGCAGCGTTGTCATCTTAACCTACGAGCAGTACTTC
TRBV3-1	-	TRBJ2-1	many	CASSLLGEGGEQFF	TGTGCCAGCAGCCTATTAGGAGAGGGGGGTGAGCAGTTCTTC
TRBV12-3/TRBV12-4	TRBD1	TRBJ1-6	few	CASGNSRGIYNSPLHF	TGTGCCAGCGGGAACTCCAGGGGGATCTATAATTCACCCCTCCACTTT
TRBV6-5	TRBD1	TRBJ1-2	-	CASSPGQGTFNYGYTF	TGTGCCAGCAGTCCGGGACAGGGAACCTTTAACTATGGCTACACCTTC
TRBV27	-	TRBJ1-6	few	CASSFGLSFRPLHF	TGTGCCAGCAGTTTCGGTTTATCGTTTCGACCCCTCCACTTT
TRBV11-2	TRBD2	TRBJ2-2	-	CASSPSGRAAGELFF	TGTGCCAGCAGCCCAAGCGGGAGAGCGGCCGGGGAGCTGTTTTTT
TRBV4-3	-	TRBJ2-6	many	CASSQDRGGANVLTF	TGCGCCAGCAGCCAAGACAGGGGTGGGGCCAACGTCCTGACTTTC
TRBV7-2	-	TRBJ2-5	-	CASSRLEETQYF	TGTGCCAGCAGCCGGCTAGAGGAGACCCAGTACTTC